One sample yielded the 6 T cell receptor beta chains listed below, sequenced in a study of cytomegalovirus exposure and HLA in healthy donors (dated by TCRdb to about 2017). Receptor libraries were prepared by the immunoSEQ multiplex PCR assay. Sourced from immuneACCESS, this table was stored by TCRdb with only in-frame sequences that have V and J called. A share of the clones is absent; for the studies checked, an unresolved V gene accounts for under half, and the remainder has no known explanation. The sample profile shows 150,000 to 200,000 clones; about nine tenths of them were found once. 2% to 3% of the sample comes from the top ten. Sequenced sample: PBMCs. Receptors originate from a man aged 18-30 years in good health and CMV-seropositive.

CDR3 protein: CASRVDRGLDQPQHF. The CDR3 nucleotides are TGTGCAAGTCGCGTGGACAGGGGGCTAGATCAGCCCCAGCATTTT. The rearrangement joins TRBV12-2 to TRBJ1-5; the tabulated D call, TRBD1, remains unverified against the DNA. TRBV12-2 corresponds to a pseudogene. The CDR3 is made up of 15 amino acids.

This chain joins TRBV2 and TRBJ2-3; 8 positions match TRBD1. The CDR3 covers 14 residues. The germline gives CDR1 SNHLY, CDR2 FYNNEI. The V and J ends lost 5 bases and 3 bases, in that order; junction bases with no gene match: 4. This chain's CDR3 is CASSWTGNTDTQYF. In nucleotides, the CDR3 is TGTGCCAGCAGTTGGACAGGGAATACAGATACGCAGTATTTT.

This clone came up once. The chain carries TRBV27 and TRBJ2-1, with 7 bases matching TRBD2. The CDR3 runs to 15 residues. J lost 9 bases, V lost 9 bases, and 17 bases had no gene match. Per germline, CDR1 MNHEY and CDR2 SMNVEV (reference sequence). Written as DNA, the CDR3 is TGTGCCAGTCACTCGGAGGCTAGCGGCCAACCTGAGCAGTTCTTC. Residues: CASHSEASGQPEQFF.

The chain recombines TRBV19 with TRBJ1-5; no reliable D call. CDR3 length: 14 residues. Germline-derived CDR1 and CDR2 are LNHDA and SQIVND (reference sequence). Trimming stripped 5 bases from V and 1 base from J, with 9 bases between. DNA for the CDR3: TGTGCCAGTAGTGGCCGTCCGAGCAATCAGCCCCAGCATTTT. Translating gives CASSGRPSNQPQHF.

This clone was counted between two and nine times. The J gene is TRBJ2-3, the V gene TRBV14, with D possibly matching TRBD1 (5 bases). This CDR3 comprises 15 residues. V gave up 0 bases and J gave up 0 bases, with 7 bases separating them. From germline, CDR1 is SGHDN and CDR2 FVKESK. The CDR3 nucleotides are TGTGCCAGCAGCCAAGAGGGGCACAGCACAGATACGCAGTATTTT. This codes for CASSQEGHSTDTQYF. The whole variable domain, filled in from reference TRBV14 and TRBJ2-3, reads EAGVTQFPSHSVIEKGQTVTLRCDPISGHDNLYWYRRVMGKEIKFLLHFVKESKQDESGMPNNRFLAERTGGTYSTLKVQPAELEDSGVYFCASSQEGHSTDTQYFGPGTRLTVL.

The chain couples TRBV4-3 to TRBJ1-1; perhaps TRBD1 as D (5 bases). The CDR3 is made up of 16 amino acids. Per the germline V gene, CDR1 is LGHNA and CDR2 is YSLEER. V lost 0 bases and J lost 2, with 13 bases in between. This CDR3 is CASSQDGAGLNTEAFF. The DNA for the CDR3 is TGCGCCAGCAGCCAAGATGGGGCAGGGTTAAACACTGAAGCTTTCTTT.